The rows below give T cell receptor beta chains drawn from one sample of a study of T-cell reconstitution after alpha-beta-depleted transplantation in children. In TCRdb, the PCR reads were re-called with MiXCR into one record per CDR3 protein. The sample shows about 980,000 distinct CDR3 sequences, under 30% of them seen only once. Specimen: PBMCs, mostly from graft donor cells, collected 360 days after TCRalphabeta/CD19-depleted stem cell transplant. The receptors come from a boy in the first two years of life who had a stem cell transplant for SCID, so the T cells may come from the graft donor. The conserved cysteine and the conserved F or W are not part of the CDR3 here.

>TRBJ2-3|TRBV7-6
ASSLGRLGADTQY
>TRBJ1-2|TRBV7-2
ASSSKGGGNYGYT
>TRBJ2-4|TRBV12-1
ASSFKLALKNIQY
>TRBJ1-4|TRBV5-5
ASSFIGDSYEGNEKLF
>TRBJ2-6|TRBV5-1
ASSFGRSSGANVLT
>TRBJ2-3|TRBV27
ASSFFRLEPSDTQY
>TRBJ2-2|TRBV7-9
ASSTRTVSDTGELF
>TRBJ1-2|TRBV12-3/TRBV12-4
ATDPQRPTNYGYT
>TRBJ2-1|TRBV5-1
ASREIAGASSYNEQF
>TRBJ2-5|TRBV29-1
SVVKGTQY
>TRBJ2-3|TRBV7-9
ASSLGRLRDTQY
>TRBJ1-2|TRBV12-5
ASGRTGSYGYT
>TRBJ2-7|TRBV3-1
ASAPPGGYEQY
>TRBJ2-2|TRBV12-3/TRBV12-4
ASSLAGTVFTGELF
>TRBJ1-1|TRBV29-1
SAVRGRTEAF
>TRBJ2-7|TRBV6-2/TRBV6-3
ASRRRLAYEQY
>TRBJ1-1|TRBV5-1
ASSWGHRSNTEAF
>TRBJ2-5|TRBV4-2
ASSQDGTLIGGGQETQY
>TRBJ2-7|TRBV28
ASSTSVPYEQY
>TRBJ1-1|TRBV19
ASSTGLGTEAF
>TRBJ2-5|TRBV4-1
ASSPMNFQETQY
>TRBJ2-1|TRBV12-3/TRBV12-4
ASSYLAGYNEQF
>TRBJ1-1|TRBV28
ATLRRETGMAEAF
>TRBJ2-1|TRBV4-2
ASSQARGDSSYNEQF
>TRBJ1-5|TRBV4-1
ASSQEGRGISNQPQH
>TRBJ2-7|TRBV9
ASSAGWRHEQY
>TRBJ2-2|TRBV12-3/TRBV12-4
ASSPRLAGGPTGELF
>TRBJ2-5|TRBV28
ASPPSGSGQETQY
>TRBJ2-3|TRBV7-6
ASSLIGGAADTQY
>TRBJ2-7|TRBV20-1
SARTSYSYEQY